The next 9 T cell receptor beta chains were all read from a single sample in a study of T cells in women clearing cervical HPV infection. Sequencing used immunoSEQ multiplex PCR; TCRdb keeps in-frame clones, though not all of them. With tens of thousands of clones in the sample, the ten largest clones hold 3.5% to 5%. The sample comprised blood buffy coat. All receptors come from a woman between 18 and 69 years old with a cervical HPV16 infection that either progressed to CIN3+ or cleared (not recorded which).

Comments on this clone: The read ends 3 residues before the CDR3 terminus; that terminus is restored from the germline J gene. This sequence joins TRBV29-1 and TRBJ2-1; TRBD1 is a possible D gene (7 bases). Germline lookup yields CDR1 SQVTM and CDR2 ANQGSEA. Trimming removed 4 bases at V and 4 bases at J, with 14 bases between. This CDR3 spans 14 amino acids. The CDR3 DNA, read in part, is TGCAGCGTTGTTAAGGGGGCGGGATACAATGAG. This translates into CSVVKGAGYNE. In full, the CDR3 is CSVVKGAGYNEQFF.

In regard to this clone: Sequencing ends 3 residues short of the CDR3 end; the germline J gene provides the rest. The rearrangement joins TRBV4-2 to TRBJ2-1; 12 bases line up with TRBD2. The germline V gene has CDR1 LGHNA and CDR2 YNFKEQ. The V and J ends lost 4 bases and 0 bases, in that order; junction bases with no gene match: 7. This CDR3 is built from 18 residues. This CDR3 reads CASSRQKTSGSSYNEQFF. The part of the CDR3 DNA that was read is TGTGCCAGCAGCCGTCAAAAGACTAGCGGGAGCTCCTACAATGAG.

A remark on this clone: From the germline J gene comes the end of the CDR3, since the read stops 3 residues before it. The genes are TRBV18 and TRBJ2-1; TRBD2 aligns across 9 bases. The CDR3 totals 16 residues. V was clipped by 4 bases and J by 6 bases; unmatched bases: 10. Germline V gene data show CDR1 as KGHSH and CDR2 as LQKENI. CDR3 amino acids: CASSQSLASGTNEQFF. The CDR3 bases that were read are TGTGCCAGCTCACAGTCCCTCGCTAGCGGGACCAATGAG.

On this clone: Read data end 3 residues before the CDR3 end; the end is taken from the germline J gene. This chain links TRBV30 with TRBJ1-1, with unresolved D. There are 12 residues in the CDR3. Trimming left V 2 bases short and J 1 base short, with 5 bases between. The germline CDR1 and CDR2 sequences are GTSNPN and SVGIG (reference sequence). The CDR3 sequence: CAWSLENTEAFF. The CDR3 DNA, read in part, is TGTGCCTGGAGTCTAGAGAACACTGAA.

This clone is medium-sized by frequency. The read terminates 3 residues before the CDR3 end, so the remaining end is supplied by the germline J gene. This chain connects TRBV30 to TRBJ1-6, with 9 positions matching TRBD1. Germline V gene data show CDR1 as GTSNPN and CDR2 as SVGIG (reference sequence). Unmatched junction bases numbered 12, after V lost 3 bases and J lost 9 bases. The CDR3 totals 16 residues. CDR3 DNA (partial): TGTGCCTGGAGCACCCCTAGGGGACAGGGTTTTTCACCC. Translating gives CAWSTPRGQGFSP. The entire CDR3 protein is CAWSTPRGQGFSPLHF.

With respect to this clone: With the read ending 3 residues before the CDR3 end, the germline J gene is used to fill in that end. V gene TRBV19 combines with J gene TRBJ1-2; 7 bases are shared with TRBD1. The CDR3 has 13 residues. The germline V gene encodes CDR1 LNHDA and CDR2 SQIVND (reference sequence). CDR3 DNA (partial): TGTGCCAGTAGGAGAAGGGACAGCGATGAC. Its translation: CASRRRDSDD. The complete CDR3 protein is CASRRRDSDDYTF.

As regards this clone: The CDR3 is cut off 3 residues early in the read; its end comes from the germline J gene. The chain is built from TRBV5-5 and TRBJ1-2, with 9 bases fitting TRBD1. From germline, CDR1 is SGHKS and CDR2 YYEKEE (reference sequence). V was clipped by 5 bases and J by 4 bases; unmatched bases: 6. This CDR3 contains 14 residues. The part of the CDR3 DNA that was read is TGTGCCAGCAGAACAGGGGGCCGGGGCTATGGC. Translated, it gives CASRTGGRGYG. The CDR3 in full is CASRTGGRGYGYTF. The full variable domain, rest sourced from reference TRBV5-5 and TRBJ1-2, is DAGVTQSPTHLIKTRGQQVTLRCSPISGHKSVSWYQQVLGQGPQFIFQYYEKEERGRGNFPDRFSARQFPNYSSELNVNALLLGDSALYLCASRTGGRGYGYTFGSGTRLTVV.

The CDR3: CAISVDRAQPQYF. CDR3 DNA (partial): TGTGCCATCAGCGTGGACAGGGCCCAGCCG. The V and J genes are TRBV10-3 and TRBJ2-3, with TRBD1 identical over 8 bases. The CDR3 end lies 3 residues beyond the end of the read and is filled in from the germline J gene. Germline CDR1 and CDR2: ENHRY and SYGVKD. The CDR3 sequence is 13 residues long.

Remarks on this clone: The read finishes 3 residues shy of the CDR3 end, and the germline J gene is used to complete it. The V call is TRBV19, the J call TRBJ2-2; 8 nucleotides match TRBD1. Per the germline V gene, CDR1 is LNHDA and CDR2 is SQIVND (reference sequence). The CDR3 runs to 17 residues. Trimming at V came to 3 bases and at J to 0 bases, leaving 6 bases not matched to a gene. Partial CDR3 DNA: TGTGCCAGTAGTATCGGAGTACAGGGGGCGAACACCGGGGAG. This gives the protein CASSIGVQGANTGE. The CDR3 in full is CASSIGVQGANTGELFF. The variable domain in full, with the rest retrieved from reference TRBV19 and TRBJ2-2, is DGGITQSPKYLFRKEGQNVTLSCEQNLNHDAMYWYRQDPGQGLRLIYYSQIVNDFQKGDIAEGYSVSREKKESFPLTVTSAQKNPTAFYLCASSIGVQGANTGELFFGEGSRLTVL.